This TCR beta chain was identified during a study of regulatory T cells in long-lasting Graves disease. In building TCR beta libraries, iRepertoire HTBI primers were used together with Arm-PCR of CDR3 regions. TCRdb independently ran MiXCR on the multiplex PCR reads; one entry per CDR3 protein. The sample holds around 460,000 distinct CDR3 sequences; 14% are singletons and the top ten take more than 15%. Time point: newly diagnosed GD, antithyroid drugs for less than 3 months. Construction of the TCR library relied on RNA isolated from PBMCs. This clonotype occurred a few times. These data were also reused for a study on T cells in Graves' hyperthyroidism and ophthalmopathy.

Here the sequenced sample was peripheral blood mononuclear cells (PBMCs), taken at new diagnosis, from a patient treated with antithyroid drugs. The TCR comes from a woman aged 45 to 65 with Graves disease.

The CDR3 sequence is CASTAAGASYNEQFF. The DNA of the CDR3 is TGTGCCAGTACGGCGGCGGGGGCCTCCTACAATGAGCAGTTCTTC. The chain recombines TRBV19 with TRBJ2-1; maybe TRBD2 (7 bases). CDR1 is LNHDA, CDR2 SQIVND, per germline (reference sequence). CDR3 length: 15 residues. V lost 7 bases and J 0 bases, leaving 13 bases between the germline ends.